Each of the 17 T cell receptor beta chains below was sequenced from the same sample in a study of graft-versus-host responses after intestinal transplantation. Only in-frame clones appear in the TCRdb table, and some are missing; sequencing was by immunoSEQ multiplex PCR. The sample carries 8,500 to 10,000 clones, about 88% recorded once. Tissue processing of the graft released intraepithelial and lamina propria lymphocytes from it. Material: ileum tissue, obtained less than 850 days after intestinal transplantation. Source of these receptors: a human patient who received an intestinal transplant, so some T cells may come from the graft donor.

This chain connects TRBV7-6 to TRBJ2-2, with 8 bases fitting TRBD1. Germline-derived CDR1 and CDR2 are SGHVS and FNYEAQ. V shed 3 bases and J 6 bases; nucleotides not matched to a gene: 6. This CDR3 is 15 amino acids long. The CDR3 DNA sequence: TGTGCCAGCAGCTTTGGACAGGGCATCCCCGGGGAGCTGTTTTTT. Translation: CASSFGQGIPGELFF.

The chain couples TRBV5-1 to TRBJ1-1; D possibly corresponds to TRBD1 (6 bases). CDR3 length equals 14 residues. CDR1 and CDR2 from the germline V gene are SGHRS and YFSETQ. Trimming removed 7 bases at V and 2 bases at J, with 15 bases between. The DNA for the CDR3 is TGCGCCAGCGGGGGATTACAGGGAAACACTGAAGCTTTCTTT. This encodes CASGGLQGNTEAFF.

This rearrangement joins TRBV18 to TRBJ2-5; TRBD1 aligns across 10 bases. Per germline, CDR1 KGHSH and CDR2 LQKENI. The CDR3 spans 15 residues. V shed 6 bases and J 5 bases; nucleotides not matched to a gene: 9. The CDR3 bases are TGTGCCAGCTCGCCAGACAGGGGGCGCGGGGAGACCCAGTACTTC. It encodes CASSPDRGRGETQYF.

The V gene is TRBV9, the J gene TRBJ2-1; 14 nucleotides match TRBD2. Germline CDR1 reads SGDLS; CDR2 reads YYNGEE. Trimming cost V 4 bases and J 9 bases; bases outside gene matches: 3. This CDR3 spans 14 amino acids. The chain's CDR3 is CASSTGLAGVEQFF. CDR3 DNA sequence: TGTGCCAGCAGCACGGGACTAGCGGGAGTTGAGCAGTTCTTC.

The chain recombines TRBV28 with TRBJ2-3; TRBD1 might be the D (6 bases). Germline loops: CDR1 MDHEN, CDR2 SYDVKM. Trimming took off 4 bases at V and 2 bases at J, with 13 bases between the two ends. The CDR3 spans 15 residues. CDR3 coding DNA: TGTGCCAGCAGTTCGGGGCAGGGGATCACAGATACGCAGTATTTT. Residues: CASSSGQGITDTQYF.

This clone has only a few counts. CDR3 sequence: CASSLSPGDYGYTF. The DNA of the CDR3 is TGCGCCAGCAGCTTGAGTCCAGGAGACTATGGCTACACCTTC. This rearrangement joins TRBV5-1 to TRBJ1-2; D is unclear. Trimming took off 1 base at V and 3 bases at J, with 10 bases between the two ends. Germline V gene sequence: CDR1 SGHRS, CDR2 YFSETQ. This CDR3 has 14 amino acids.

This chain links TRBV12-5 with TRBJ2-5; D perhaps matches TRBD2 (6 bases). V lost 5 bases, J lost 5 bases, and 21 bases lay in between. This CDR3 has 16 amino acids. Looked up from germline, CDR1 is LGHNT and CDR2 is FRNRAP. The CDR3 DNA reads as TGTGCTAGTGGTATCCCGTCGTGGGACTCCGAGGAGACCCAGTACTTC. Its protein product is CASGIPSWDSEETQYF.

CDR3 coding DNA: TGCGCCAGCATCCCTCGCCCATCGGGGGGTCAGGAGACCCAGTACTTC. Protein: CASIPRPSGGQETQYF. V gene TRBV5-1 combines with J gene TRBJ2-5, with 7 bases fitting TRBD2. V was clipped by 6 bases and J by 5 bases; unmatched bases: 16. Germline V gene sequence: CDR1 SGHRS, CDR2 YFSETQ. This CDR3 is built from 16 residues. Variable domain in full (rest from reference TRBV5-1 and TRBJ2-5): KAGVTQTPRYLIKTRGQQVTLSCSPISGHRSVSWYQQTPGQGLQFLFEYFSETQRNKGNFPGRFSGRQFSNSRSEMNVSTLELGDSALYLCASIPRPSGGQETQYFGPGTRLLVL.

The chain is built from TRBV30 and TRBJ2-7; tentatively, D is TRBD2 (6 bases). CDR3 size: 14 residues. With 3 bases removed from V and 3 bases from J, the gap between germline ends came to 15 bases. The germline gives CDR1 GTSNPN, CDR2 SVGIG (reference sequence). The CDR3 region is CAWSADSTSYEQYF. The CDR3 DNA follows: TGTGCCTGGAGCGCCGACTCGACTAGCTACGAGCAGTACTTC.

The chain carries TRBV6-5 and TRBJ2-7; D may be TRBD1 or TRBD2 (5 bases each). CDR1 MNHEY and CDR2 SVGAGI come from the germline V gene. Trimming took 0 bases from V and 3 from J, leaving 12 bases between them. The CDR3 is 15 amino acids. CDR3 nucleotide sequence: TGTGCCAGCAGTTACTCGCAGGGAGCGGTCTACGAGCAGTACTTC. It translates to CASSYSQGAVYEQYF.

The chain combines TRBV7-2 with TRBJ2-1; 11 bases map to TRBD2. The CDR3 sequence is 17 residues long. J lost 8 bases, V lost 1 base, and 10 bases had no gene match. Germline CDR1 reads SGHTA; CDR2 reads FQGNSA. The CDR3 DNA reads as TGTGCCAGCAGCTTAGATCTGACTAGCGGGGCCCTGGATGAGCAGTTCTTC. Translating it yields CASSLDLTSGALDEQFF.

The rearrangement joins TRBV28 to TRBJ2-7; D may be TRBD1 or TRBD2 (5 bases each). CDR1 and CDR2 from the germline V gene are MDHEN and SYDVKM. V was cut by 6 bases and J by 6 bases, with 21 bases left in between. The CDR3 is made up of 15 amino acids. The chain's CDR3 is CASRHLRVPRGEQYF. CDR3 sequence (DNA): TGTGCCAGCAGGCACCTCAGGGTCCCCCGGGGCGAGCAGTACTTC.

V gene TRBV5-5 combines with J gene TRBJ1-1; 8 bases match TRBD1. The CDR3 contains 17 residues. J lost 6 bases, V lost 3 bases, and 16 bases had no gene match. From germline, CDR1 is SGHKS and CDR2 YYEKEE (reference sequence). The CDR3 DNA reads TGTGCCAGCAGCTCCCCCACCGGACAGGGAAAGGAGTCTGAAGCTTTCTTT. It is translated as CASSSPTGQGKESEAFF.

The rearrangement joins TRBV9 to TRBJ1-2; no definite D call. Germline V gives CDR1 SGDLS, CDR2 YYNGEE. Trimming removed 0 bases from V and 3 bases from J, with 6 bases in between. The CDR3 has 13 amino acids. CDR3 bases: TGTGCCAGCAGCGTAGATACAGACTATGGCTACACCTTC. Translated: CASSVDTDYGYTF.

CDR3 in amino acids: CASSSGTLNTGELFF. The CDR3 DNA follows: TGTGCCAGCAGCTCCGGGACATTGAACACCGGGGAGCTGTTTTTT. This chain connects TRBV7-9 to TRBJ2-2; D might be TRBD1 (6 bases). Germline CDR1 SEHNR, CDR2 FQNEAQ (reference sequence). V was cut by 4 bases and J by 1 base, with 10 bases left in between. The CDR3 spans 15 residues.

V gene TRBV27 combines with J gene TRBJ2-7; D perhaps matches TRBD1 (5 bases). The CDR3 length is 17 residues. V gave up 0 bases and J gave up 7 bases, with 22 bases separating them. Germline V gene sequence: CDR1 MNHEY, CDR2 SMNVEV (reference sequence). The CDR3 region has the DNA TGTGCCAGCAGTTTATCGACTTCGGCAGGGCCCTACGGGGAGCAGTACTTC. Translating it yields CASSLSTSAGPYGEQYF.

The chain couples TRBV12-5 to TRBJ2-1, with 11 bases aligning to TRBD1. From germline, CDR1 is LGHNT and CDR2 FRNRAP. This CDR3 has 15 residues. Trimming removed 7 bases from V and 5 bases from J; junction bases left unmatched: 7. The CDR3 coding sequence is TGTGCTAGTGCCCCGGGACAGGGGGTCCACAATGAGCAGTTCTTC. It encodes CASAPGQGVHNEQFF.